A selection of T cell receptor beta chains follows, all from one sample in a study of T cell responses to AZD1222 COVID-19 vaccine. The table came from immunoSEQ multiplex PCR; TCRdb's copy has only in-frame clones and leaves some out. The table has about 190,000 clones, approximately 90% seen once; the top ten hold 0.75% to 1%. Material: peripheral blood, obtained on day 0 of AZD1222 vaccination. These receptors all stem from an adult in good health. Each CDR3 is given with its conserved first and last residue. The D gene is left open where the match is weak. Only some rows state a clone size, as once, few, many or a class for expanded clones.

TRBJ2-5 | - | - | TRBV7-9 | CASSLVTGGQETQYF | TGTGCCAGCAGCTTAGTGACAGGCGGACAAGAGACCCAGTACTTC
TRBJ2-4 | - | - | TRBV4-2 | CASSQDRRGDYPGNIQYF | TGTGCCAGCAGCCAAGATAGACGGGGCGATTACCCCGGAAACATTCAGTACTTC
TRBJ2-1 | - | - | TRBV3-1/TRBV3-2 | CASRPRLAELNEQFF | TGTGCCAGCAGGCCCCGATTAGCGGAACTCAATGAGCAGTTCTTC
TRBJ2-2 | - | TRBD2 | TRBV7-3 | CASSPQGLPNTGELFF | TGTGCCAGCAGCCCCCAGGGACTACCGAACACCGGGGAGCTGTTTTTT
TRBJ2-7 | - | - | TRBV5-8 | CASSRSGFSYEQYF | TGTGCCAGCAGCCGTTCAGGGTTCTCCTACGAGCAGTACTTC
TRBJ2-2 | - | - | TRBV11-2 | CASSSRGGDWTGELFF | TGTGCCAGCAGCTCCCGAGGAGGGGATTGGACCGGGGAGCTGTTTTTT
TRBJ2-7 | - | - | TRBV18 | CASSPAYEQYF | TGTGCCAGCTCACCCGCGTACGAGCAGTACTTC
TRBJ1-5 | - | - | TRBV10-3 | CAIRQDSNQPQHF | TGTGCCATCAGGCAGGATAGCAATCAGCCCCAGCATTTT
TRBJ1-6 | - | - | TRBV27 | CASGPSVGARSPLHF | TGTGCCAGCGGCCCGTCTGTCGGGGCTAGATCACCCCTCCACTTT
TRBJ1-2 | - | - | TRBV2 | CASSPTGPNYGYTF | TGTGCCAGCAGCCCCACGGGTCCCAACTATGGCTACACCTTC
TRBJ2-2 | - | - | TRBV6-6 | CASSYSISNTGELFF | TGTGCCAGCAGTTACTCGATCTCGAACACCGGGGAGCTGTTTTTT
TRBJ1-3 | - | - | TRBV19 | CASSIIGGSGNTIYF | TGTGCCAGTAGTATCATAGGGGGCTCTGGAAACACCATATATTTT
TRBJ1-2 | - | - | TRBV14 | CASSHEKGGYTF | TGTGCCAGCAGCCACGAAAAGGGAGGCTACACCTTC
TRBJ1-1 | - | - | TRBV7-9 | CASSFEGLDTEAFF | TGTGCCAGCAGCTTTGAGGGCTTAGACACTGAAGCTTTCTTT
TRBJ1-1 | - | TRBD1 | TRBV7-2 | CASSFGTGVTAFF | TGTGCCAGCAGCTTCGGGACAGGCGTGACGGCTTTCTTT
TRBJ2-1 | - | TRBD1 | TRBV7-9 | CASSFPRDRGPGEQFF | TGTGCCAGCAGCTTCCCCCGGGACAGGGGCCCCGGGGAGCAGTTCTTC
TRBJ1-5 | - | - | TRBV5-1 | CASSPGSFFNQPQHF | TGCGCCAGCAGCCCAGGTTCCTTTTTTAATCAGCCCCAGCATTTT
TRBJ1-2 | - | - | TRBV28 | CASSLRVGYGYTF | TGTGCCAGCAGTTTACGGGTGGGCTATGGCTACACCTTC
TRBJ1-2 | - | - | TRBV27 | CASSLSGLRRGPGYTF | TGTGCCAGCAGTTTATCGGGTCTCCGACGAGGCCCAGGCTACACCTTC
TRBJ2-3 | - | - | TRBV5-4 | CASARPEDTQYF | TGTGCCAGCGCCCGACCGGAGGATACGCAGTATTTT
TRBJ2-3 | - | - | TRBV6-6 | CASSYSSGDKDTQYF | TGTGCCAGCAGTTACTCGAGTGGGGACAAGGATACGCAGTATTTT
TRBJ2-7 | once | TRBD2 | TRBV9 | CASSATGTSSYEQYF | TGTGCCAGCAGCGCGACCGGGACTAGCTCCTACGAGCAGTACTTC
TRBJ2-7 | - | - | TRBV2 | CASRSGRGASFEQYF | TGTGCCAGCAGGTCCGGCAGGGGCGCCTCATTCGAGCAGTACTTC
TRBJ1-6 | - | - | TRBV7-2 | CASSLDSPLHF | TGTGCCAGCAGCTTAGACTCACCCCTCCACTTT
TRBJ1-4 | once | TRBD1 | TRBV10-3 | CAISESGQNEKLFF | TGTGCCATCAGTGAGTCGGGACAGAATGAAAAACTGTTTTTT
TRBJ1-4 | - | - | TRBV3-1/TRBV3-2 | CASSHLAEKLFF | TGTGCCAGCAGCCATCTTGCGGAAAAACTGTTTTTT
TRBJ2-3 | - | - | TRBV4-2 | CASSQRTDTQYF | TGTGCCAGCAGCCAACGTACAGATACGCAGTATTTT
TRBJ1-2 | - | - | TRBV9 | CASSVLDRYSNYGYTF | TGTGCCAGCAGCGTACTTGACAGATACTCTAACTATGGCTACACCTTC
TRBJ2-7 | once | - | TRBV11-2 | CASSPGATYEQYF | TGTGCCAGCAGCCCGGGGGCTACCTACGAGCAGTACTTC
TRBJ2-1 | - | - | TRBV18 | CASSPQGQDNEQFF | TGTGCCAGCTCACCCCAAGGGCAGGACAATGAGCAGTTCTTC
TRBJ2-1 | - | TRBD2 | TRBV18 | CASSPGLAGGDEQFF | TGTGCCAGCTCACCGGGACTAGCGGGAGGTGATGAGCAGTTCTTC
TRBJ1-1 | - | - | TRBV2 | CASSFRDYTEAFF | TGTGCCAGCAGTTTCAGGGATTACACTGAAGCTTTCTTT
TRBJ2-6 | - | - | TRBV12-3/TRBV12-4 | CASNPPGANVLTF | TGTGCCAGCAACCCCCCGGGGGCCAACGTCCTGACTTTC
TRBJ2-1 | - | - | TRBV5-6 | CASAWGARSYNEQFF | TGTGCCAGCGCCTGGGGAGCCCGCTCCTACAATGAGCAGTTCTTC
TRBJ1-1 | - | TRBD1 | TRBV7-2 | CASSHQGEGTEAFF | TGTGCCAGCAGCCATCAGGGGGAGGGCACTGAAGCTTTCTTT
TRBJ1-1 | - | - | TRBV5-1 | CASSYGGVATEAFF | TGCGCCAGCAGCTATGGGGGGGTCGCCACTGAAGCTTTCTTT
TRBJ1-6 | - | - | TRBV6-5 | CASSTSKNANSPLHF | TGTGCCAGCAGTACATCAAAGAACGCTAATTCACCCCTCCACTTT
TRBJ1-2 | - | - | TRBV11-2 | CASSARPRDGLIRDGYTF | TGTGCCAGCAGCGCACGGCCCCGGGACGGACTAATAAGGGATGGCTACACCTTC
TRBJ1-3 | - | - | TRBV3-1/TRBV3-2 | CASSQVRGNTIYF | TGTGCCAGCAGCCAAGTTCGGGGAAACACCATATATTTT
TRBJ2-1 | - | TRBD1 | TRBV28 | CASSPFGTGGNEQFF | TGTGCCAGCAGCCCCTTTGGGACAGGGGGCAATGAGCAGTTCTTC
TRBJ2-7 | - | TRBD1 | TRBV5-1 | CASSHRDRVVSEQYF | TGCGCCAGCAGCCACCGGGACAGGGTGGTTTCCGAGCAGTACTTC
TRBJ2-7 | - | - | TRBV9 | CASSVGQSYEQYF | TGTGCCAGCAGCGTAGGCCAGTCCTACGAGCAGTACTTC
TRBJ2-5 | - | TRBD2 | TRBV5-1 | CASSLELAGGERETQYF | TGCGCCAGCAGCTTGGAGCTAGCGGGAGGGGAGAGAGAGACCCAGTACTTC
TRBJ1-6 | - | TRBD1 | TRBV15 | CATSREIGDRLPLHF | TGTGCCACCAGCAGAGAGATAGGGGACAGGCTCCCCCTCCACTTT
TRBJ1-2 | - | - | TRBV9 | CASSGINYGYTF | TGTGCCAGCAGCGGAATCAACTATGGCTACACCTTC
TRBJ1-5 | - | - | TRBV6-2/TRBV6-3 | CASSYGDPPQHF | TGTGCCAGCAGTTACGGGGATCCGCCCCAGCATTTT
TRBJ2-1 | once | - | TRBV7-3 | CASSLSGNEQFF | TGTGCCAGCAGCTTATCGGGCAATGAGCAGTTCTTC
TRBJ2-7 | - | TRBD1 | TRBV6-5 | CASSPTGSSYEQYF | TGTGCCAGCAGTCCGACAGGGAGCTCCTACGAGCAGTACTTC
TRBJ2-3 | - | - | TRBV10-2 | CASRTVLDTQYF | TGCGCCAGCAGGACAGTGCTAGATACGCAGTATTTT
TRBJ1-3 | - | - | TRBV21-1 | CASSNQDRCSGNTIYF | TGTGCCAGCAGCAACCAGGACAGATGCTCTGGAAACACCATATATTTT
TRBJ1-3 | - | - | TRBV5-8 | CASTLHTIYF | TGTGCCAGCACCCTACACACCATATATTTT
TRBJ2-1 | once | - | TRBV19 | CASSMGRLAPAGHNEQFF | TGTGCCAGTAGTATGGGTCGCCTAGCACCCGCGGGCCACAATGAGCAGTTCTTC
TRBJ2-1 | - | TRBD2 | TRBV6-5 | CASSLDGGGRNEQFF | TGTGCCAGCAGCCTGGATGGCGGGGGAAGGAATGAGCAGTTCTTC